This entry is about one T cell receptor beta chain. Germline CDR1 reads MNHEY; CDR2 reads SVGAGI. Trimming removed 7 bases from V and 5 bases from J; junction bases left unmatched: 11. The CDR3 contains 15 residues. Production of TCR beta cDNA used roughly 500 ng total RNA together with a constant-region primer. ARM-PCR, slightly modified, supplied the TCR beta libraries through three nested multiplex PCR rounds. It was with TRBV1-TRBV30 forward primers and a C-beta reverse primer that the first two PCR rounds were run, at roughly 9 cycles each. Each CDR3 protein gets one entry after TCRdb re-called the multiplex PCR reads with MiXCR. The sample includes 300,000 to 400,000 distinct CDR3 sequences, about 61% seen only once; the top ten take under 8%. This specimen belongs to a study of tumor-infiltrating lymphocytes in primary liver carcinoma. Across the study: Tumor lesions were T1-T3 N0M0 and spanned about 4.2 to 11 cm.

Unsorted whole blood supplied the RNA, and germline DNA was extracted too. A four-milliliter peripheral blood sample was collected before surgery. Sequencing was performed on peripheral blood. V is TRBV6-5 and J is TRBJ2-3, with TRBD2 matching 8 bases. The receptor was isolated from a man aged 40-55 years with primary liver carcinoma and hepatitis B virus infection. In nucleotides, the CDR3 is TGTGCCAGCAACCCTAGCGGGTATGGCATAGATACGCAGTATTTT. It codes for CASNPSGYGIDTQYF.